This T cell receptor (beta chain) was identified in a study of blood T cell repertoires in COVID-19. In the authors' workflow: Amplified reference gene primers provided the basis for estimating nucleated cell counts. Sequencing was performed with immunoSEQ multiplex PCR; in TCRdb, only in-frame clones are kept and a portion is missing. Clonal size and the V and J genes are those of that table, whereas D and trimming came from the DNA. The repertoire consists of some 99,000 clones, with about 82% occurring once and the leading ten covering approximately 13%. Source material: peripheral blood. The receptor's source is a woman in her sixties in a cohort sampled during active or convalescent COVID-19.

CDR3 sequence reads: CASSTGGQGGGEQYF. Written as DNA, the CDR3 is TGTGCCAGCAGTACAGGAGGGCAGGGTGGTGGCGAGCAGTACTTC. The chain couples TRBV28 to TRBJ2-7; TRBD2 is a possible D gene (6 bases). This CDR3 spans 15 amino acids. The germline V gene has CDR1 MDHEN and CDR2 SYDVKM. Trimming pared 5 bases from V and 6 bases from J, leaving 20 bases between.